The rows below give T cell receptor beta chains drawn from one sample of a study of shared clonotypes between healthy human individuals. Clones were read by immunoSEQ multiplex PCR, and TCRdb kept only the in-frame ones, dropping some. The table includes roughly 2.2 million clones, approximately 95% detected once. The specimen sequenced was naive CD4+ T cells from PBMCs. The receptors were sampled from a man between 18 and 29 years old in good health. Some clones in this sample may be carry-over from other donors' samples. CDR3s include the opening cysteine and the closing phenylalanine or tryptophan. A D gene is named only where the DNA matches it firmly. The size field is filled for only some rows; it gives once, few, many or a size class.

cdr3_aa cdr3_nt clone_size d_call j_call v_call
CASSPGLAGSYEQYF TGTGCCAGCAGCCCCGGACTAGCGGGTTCCTACGAGCAGTACTTC . TRBD2 TRBJ2-7 TRBV5-4
CASSWTGGKEGELFF TGTGCCAGCAGTTGGACAGGGGGCAAAGAAGGGGAGCTGTTTTTT . TRBD1 TRBJ2-2 TRBV11-3
CASSPGEARTIYF TGTGCCAGCAGCCCAGGGGAAGCTAGGACCATATATTTT . . TRBJ1-3 TRBV7-2
CASSTPFLDTQYF TGTGCCAGCTCGACGCCCTTCCTTGATACGCAGTATTTT . . TRBJ2-3 TRBV2
CASSYSRAQPQHF TGTGCCAGCAGTTACTCGAGGGCCCAGCCCCAGCATTTT . . TRBJ1-5 TRBV6-5
CASSPGAANTEAFF TGTGCCAGCAGCCCCGGTGCGGCAAACACTGAAGCTTTCTTT . . TRBJ1-1 TRBV7-2
CASSQDHSGTAGGYTF TGTGCCAGCAGCCAAGATCACTCCGGGACAGCCGGCGGCTACACCTTC . TRBD1 TRBJ1-2 TRBV4-2
CASQRTGMSRETQYF TGTGCCAGCCAAAGAACAGGGATGAGTCGGGAGACCCAGTACTTC . . TRBJ2-5 TRBV7-2
CASTPAPGAENTEAFF TGTGCCAGCACCCCCGCCCCAGGGGCGGAGAACACTGAAGCTTTCTTT . . TRBJ1-1 TRBV28
CASSQLLAGSRGPSETQYF TGTGCCAGCAGCCAATTACTAGCGGGAAGTAGGGGGCCTTCTGAGACCCAGTACTTC . TRBD2 TRBJ2-5 TRBV4-2
CASSPPTERTDTQYF TGTGCCAGCAGCCCCCCCACAGAACGCACAGATACGCAGTATTTT . . TRBJ2-3 TRBV5-4
CASSSPGSGSGNTIYF TGTGCCAGCAGTTCTCCCGGGAGCGGCTCTGGAAACACCATATATTTT few . TRBJ1-3 TRBV28
CASSQPRGQGYTF TGCGCCAGCAGCCAACCCCGTGGACAGGGGTACACCTTC . TRBD1 TRBJ1-2 TRBV4-1
CASSRDIDTQYF TGCGCCAGCAGCCGAGACATAGATACGCAGTATTTT . . TRBJ2-3 TRBV5-1
CASRGGEETQYF TGCGCCAGCAGGGGAGGGGAAGAGACCCAGTACTTC . TRBD2 TRBJ2-5 TRBV5-1
CASSLDYDEQFF TGTGCCAGCAGCTTAGATTATGATGAGCAGTTCTTC . . TRBJ2-1 TRBV7-6
CASRPGTPTYEQYF TGTGCCAGCCGGCCCGGGACACCTACCTACGAGCAGTACTTC . . TRBJ2-7 TRBV28
CASSQEPGSESYEQYF TGCGCCAGCAGCCAAGAACCAGGTTCGGAATCCTACGAGCAGTACTTC . . TRBJ2-7 TRBV4-1
CASSLAGTVFF TGTGCCAGCAGCTTGGCGGGGACAGTCTTCTTC . TRBD1 TRBJ2-1 TRBV5-6
CATQPRGIGRTDTQYF TGTGCCACCCAACCGAGGGGGATAGGGCGCACAGATACGCAGTATTTT . . TRBJ2-3 TRBV19
CASSLAQNSYNEQFF TGTGCCAGCAGCTTGGCACAGAACTCCTACAATGAGCAGTTCTTC . . TRBJ2-1 TRBV11-3
CASSLQPSPRYGYTF TGTGCCAGTAGTTTACAGCCTTCTCCGAGGTATGGCTACACCTTC . . TRBJ1-2 TRBV19
CASTSRAGGSNTGELFF TGTGCCAGCACGTCTAGGGCGGGAGGTTCGAACACCGGGGAGCTGTTTTTT few TRBD2 TRBJ2-2 TRBV9
CASSYSFGQGDIQYF TGTGCCAGCAGTTATAGTTTCGGACAGGGAGACATTCAGTACTTC . TRBD1 TRBJ2-4 TRBV6-6
CAWSVGSDQPQHF TGTGCCTGGAGTGTTGGCAGTGATCAGCCCCAGCATTTT few . TRBJ1-5 TRBV30
CASSLRGASESYEQYF TGCGCCAGCAGCCTTCGGGGGGCTAGCGAGTCCTACGAGCAGTACTTC . . TRBJ2-7 TRBV5-1
CASSPGLAASTDTQYF TGTGCCAGTAGTCCGGGACTAGCGGCTAGCACAGATACGCAGTATTTT . TRBD2 TRBJ2-3 TRBV19
CASNYRGPKDTQYF TGTGCCAGTAACTACAGGGGGCCCAAAGATACGCAGTATTTT . TRBD1 TRBJ2-3 TRBV19
CSVEVAGGENTEAFF TGCAGCGTTGAAGTAGCTGGGGGAGAGAACACTGAAGCTTTCTTT . . TRBJ1-1 TRBV29-1
CASSPPSSTDTQYF TGTGCCAGCTCACCCCCCTCTAGCACAGATACGCAGTATTTT . . TRBJ2-3 TRBV18
CASSLAQGQSYEQYF TGTGCCAGCAGTTTAGCGCAGGGTCAGTCCTACGAGCAGTACTTC . . TRBJ2-7 TRBV27
CASNYLTGRSYGYTF TGTGCCAGCAATTACCTCACTGGGAGGTCCTATGGCTACACCTTC . . TRBJ1-2 TRBV5-6
CASSLEVGRVNGYTF TGCGCCAGCAGCTTGGAAGTAGGGAGAGTGAATGGCTACACCTTC . . TRBJ1-2 TRBV5-1
CASSLESATGYETDTQYF TGCGCCAGCAGCTTGGAATCCGCGACAGGGTACGAAACAGATACGCAGTATTTT . TRBD1 TRBJ2-3 TRBV5-1
CASSFMVTGELFF TGTGCCAGCAGCTTTATGGTGACCGGGGAGCTGTTTTTT . . TRBJ2-2 TRBV7-9
CASSLGIQGLYGYTF TGTGCCAGCAGCTTGGGAATCCAGGGACTCTATGGCTACACCTTC . . TRBJ1-2 TRBV5-8
CASRRLGDTEAFF TGTGCCAGCAGACGTTTGGGGGACACTGAAGCTTTCTTT . . TRBJ1-1 TRBV6-5
CASSFAGQKYQETQYF TGCGCCAGCAGCTTCGCGGGGCAAAAGTACCAAGAGACCCAGTACTTC . . TRBJ2-5 TRBV5-1
CASSSAGGLWGYTF TGTGCCAGCAGCTCCGCGGGTGGGTTGTGGGGCTACACCTTC . . TRBJ1-2 TRBV7-9
CASSFTETADTQYF TGTGCCAGCAGTTTTACCGAAACAGCGGATACGCAGTATTTT . . TRBJ2-3 TRBV28
CSVAGGTPPVGETQYF TGCAGCGTTGCGGGGGGGACACCCCCGGTCGGAGAGACCCAGTACTTC . TRBD2 TRBJ2-5 TRBV29-1
CASSNRKPLMNTEAFF TGTGCCAGTAGCAACAGGAAGCCCCTGATGAACACTGAAGCTTTCTTT . . TRBJ1-1 TRBV19
CATSRDIGGGYEQYF TGTGCCACCAGCAGAGATATAGGCGGGGGCTACGAGCAGTACTTC . TRBD2 TRBJ2-7 TRBV15
CASSSSGGSTGELFF TGTGCCAGTAGTTCATCAGGGGGGAGCACCGGGGAGCTGTTTTTT . . TRBJ2-2 TRBV19
CASSGDRGALNTGELFF TGTGCCAGCAGCGGGGACAGGGGGGCCCTGAACACCGGGGAGCTGTTTTTT once TRBD1 TRBJ2-2 TRBV28
CASSPQRWADEQYF TGTGCCAGCAGCCCACAGCGCTGGGCCGACGAGCAGTACTTC once . TRBJ2-7 TRBV5-5
CASSSTGNGYTF TGTGCCAGCTCGTCGACAGGGAATGGCTACACCTTC . TRBD1 TRBJ1-2 TRBV18
CASSLTPTGRNEQFF TGCGCCAGCAGCTTGACCCCGACAGGCCGCAATGAGCAGTTCTTC . . TRBJ2-1 TRBV5-1
CASLRDRGSNQPQHF TGTGCCAGTCTCCGGGACAGGGGTAGCAATCAGCCCCAGCATTTT . TRBD1 TRBJ1-5 TRBV28
CATSIPDIGADSNQPQHF TGTGCCACCAGCATACCGGACATAGGGGCGGATAGCAATCAGCCCCAGCATTTT . . TRBJ1-5 TRBV15
CASSGSYNEQFF TGTGCCAGCAGCGGCTCCTACAATGAGCAGTTCTTC . . TRBJ2-1 TRBV28
CASSLTGRTDNEKLFF TGTGCCAGCAGCTTGACGGGGCGCACAGATAATGAAAAACTGTTTTTT . . TRBJ1-4 TRBV5-8
CASSPRDRGGTEAFF TGTGCCAGCAGCCCCCGGGACAGGGGAGGGACTGAAGCTTTCTTT . TRBD1 TRBJ1-1 TRBV9
CASPCGQVTYEQYF TGTGCCAGCCCCTGCGGACAGGTGACCTACGAGCAGTACTTC . TRBD1 TRBJ2-7 TRBV6-7
CASSRTDAAGNQPQHF TGTGCCAGCTCGCGGACGGACGCGGCGGGCAATCAGCCCCAGCATTTT . . TRBJ1-5 TRBV18
CASSAQLAPRTNEQFF TGTGCCAGCAGCGCCCAACTAGCACCCAGGACGAATGAGCAGTTCTTC . . TRBJ2-1 TRBV9
CASSHERPPLLNEQYF TGTGCCAGCTCCCATGAACGGCCCCCTCTCCTTAACGAGCAGTACTTC . . TRBJ2-7 TRBV18
CASSPGGYGYTF TGTGCCAGCAGCCCGGGGGGCTATGGCTACACCTTC . . TRBJ1-2 TRBV5-6
CASSDHRGGYTF TGTGCCAGCAGCGACCACAGGGGGGGTTACACCTTC . TRBD1 TRBJ1-2 TRBV9
CASGSFYEQYF TGTGCCAGCGGTTCCTTCTACGAGCAGTACTTC . . TRBJ2-7 TRBV28